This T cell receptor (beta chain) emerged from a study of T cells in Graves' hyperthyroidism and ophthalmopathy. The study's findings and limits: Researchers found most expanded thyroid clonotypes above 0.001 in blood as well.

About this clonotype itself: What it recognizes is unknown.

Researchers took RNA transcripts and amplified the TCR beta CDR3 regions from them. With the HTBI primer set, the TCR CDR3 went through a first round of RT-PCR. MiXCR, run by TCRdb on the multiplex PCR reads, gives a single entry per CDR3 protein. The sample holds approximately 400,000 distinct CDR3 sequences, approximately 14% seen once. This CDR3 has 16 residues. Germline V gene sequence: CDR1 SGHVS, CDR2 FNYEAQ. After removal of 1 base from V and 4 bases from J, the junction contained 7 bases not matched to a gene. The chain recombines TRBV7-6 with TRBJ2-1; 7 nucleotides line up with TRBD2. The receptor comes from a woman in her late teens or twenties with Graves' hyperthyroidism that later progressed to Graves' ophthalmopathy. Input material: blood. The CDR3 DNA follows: TGTGCCAGCAGCTTAGTTGGTCTAGCGGCATACAATGAGCAGTTCTTC. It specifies CASSLVGLAAYNEQFF.